These 9 T cell receptor beta chains share one sample of origin, sequenced in a study of blood T cells in healthy people across ages (dated by TCRdb to the mid-2010s). Libraries were constructed by 5' RACE. Sequencing instrument: Illumina HiSeq 2500. A second PCR of roughly 7 to 11 cycles was performed with a sample-barcoded 5' primer and a J-beta primer mix. TCRdb reprocessed the public reads (quality trimming at Q25 with fastp, clone calling with MiXCR) and kept in-frame beta chains. Merged by CDR3 protein, the rows form single entries marked with the most common genes and DNA. The sample records 800,000 to 1,000,000 distinct CDR3 sequences, roughly 48% of which are singletons. Around 15% of the sample comes from the top ten. The material sequenced was blood. All receptors derive from a man aged 30-40 years in good health.

Regarding this clonotype: Germline and junction disagree at one end, which may indicate a read error. This sequence joins TRBV7-2 and TRBJ2-1; 12 bases map to TRBD2. The CDR3 runs 15 residues. Germline loops: CDR1 SGHTA, CDR2 FQGNSA. The CDR3 DNA sequence: TGTGCCAGCAGCCTAGCGGGGGGGATTCCCAATGAGCAGTTCTTC. Its translation is CASSLAGGIPNEQFF.

The rearrangement joins TRBV27 to TRBJ2-1; TRBD2 aligns across 8 bases. CDR3 length equals 14 residues. V shed 6 bases and J 3 bases; nucleotides not matched to a gene: 4. Germline CDR1 is MNHEY and CDR2 is SMNVEV (reference sequence). The CDR3 bases are TGTGCCAGCAGGATAGCGGGGTTCTACAATGAGCAGTTCTTC. Its translation is CASRIAGFYNEQFF.

The chain joins TRBV6-5 to TRBJ1-1; weak D call: TRBD1 (5 bases). The CDR3 runs to 14 residues. Trimming shortened V by 2 bases and J by 4 bases, and 11 bases separated the two germline ends. Germline V CDR1 and CDR2: MNHEY, SVGAGI. CDR3: CASSYGTEGTEAFF. CDR3 bases: TGTGCCAGCAGTTACGGGACGGAGGGCACTGAAGCTTTCTTT.

The J gene is TRBJ1-2, the V gene TRBV5-5, with a weak D call TRBD1 (6 bases). V was cut by 3 bases and J by 1 base, with 16 bases left in between. The CDR3 is 16 residues long. The germline V gene encodes CDR1 SGHKS and CDR2 YYEKEE (reference sequence). The DNA for the CDR3 is TGTGCCAGCAGCTCCGGATGGGGGCGAGATAACTATGGCTACACCTTC. Its protein is CASSSGWGRDNYGYTF.

This clonotype was recorded at least ten times. The chain is built from TRBV7-2 and TRBJ2-1; possible D gene TRBD1, 5 bases. From germline, CDR1 is SGHTA and CDR2 FQGNSA. Trimming left V 1 base short and J 0 bases short, with 10 bases between. The CDR3 runs 16 residues. The CDR3 region is CASSLGGSSSYNEQFF. The CDR3 region has the DNA TGTGCCAGCAGCTTAGGGGGCAGCAGCTCCTACAATGAGCAGTTCTTC.

In its sample, this clonotype was seen once. The DNA for the CDR3 is TGCAGTGCTAACAGGGGGCAAGAGACCCAGTACTTC. Translating it yields CSANRGQETQYF. The chain uses TRBV20-1 and TRBJ2-5, with TRBD1 matching 8 bases. Per the germline V gene, CDR1 is DFQATT and CDR2 is SNEGSKA (reference sequence). The CDR3 runs 12 residues. With 4 bases clipped from V and 2 bases from J, the junction kept 0 bases outside the gene matches.

The J gene is TRBJ2-4, the V gene TRBV12-3 or TRBV12-4; D gene unclear. Judging by the DNA end, TRBJ2-5 fits better; the J call may be wrong. The CDR3 is 12 residues long. CDR3 protein: CASSRMLETQYF. In nucleotides, the CDR3 is TGTGCCAGCAGTCGTATGTTAGAGACCCAGTACTTC.

In the case of this clonotype: A much more abundant neighbour one base away suggests this may be a read error. The V and J genes are TRBV20-1 and TRBJ2-7, with D possibly called TRBD1 or TRBD2 (7 bases each). V was clipped by 6 bases and J by 5 bases, with 23 bases between them. In germline, CDR1 is DFQATT, CDR2 SNEGSKA (reference sequence). The CDR3 sequence is 15 residues long. In DNA, the CDR3 is TGCAGTGCATACCTAGCAGGGGGGGGCAAAGACGAGCAGTACTTC. This codes for CSAYLAGGGKDEQYF.

This clonotype was picked up many times. This rearrangement joins TRBV12-3 or TRBV12-4 to TRBJ2-7; D remains unclear. Trimming took 3 bases from V and 5 from J, leaving 8 bases between them. The CDR3 extends over 12 amino acids. The CDR3 loop is CASSFGQDEQYF. The CDR3, as DNA: TGTGCCAGCAGTTTTGGTCAGGACGAGCAGTACTTC.